The T cell receptor beta chain under discussion was sequenced for a study of cytomegalovirus exposure and HLA in healthy donors (dated by TCRdb to the late 2010s). Study-wide context: An earlier analysis of some 500 of the donors reported 276 Gb of sequence data and roughly 100 million unique TCR beta sequences from some 180 million T cells. An early release covering over 500 HLA-typed donors comprised roughly 300 gigabases of sequencing data and around 86 million unique TCR sequences. The genetic ancestry cluster associated with self-reported Caucasian donors included about four fifths of the 398 genotyped donors. The study aimed to test whether cataloging public T cell receptors could reveal signatures of past pathogen exposure. The T cell repertoires of roughly 660 subjects were profiled by immunosequencing and related to cytomegalovirus serostatus. A separate validation cohort of approximately 120 different subjects was used in addition to the approximately 700-subject first cohort. To predict cytomegalovirus infection status, the study combined high-throughput TCR immunosequencing, statistical association of individual TCRs with disease status, and machine learning. A later analysis re-examined previously published TCR beta repertoires from more than 600 donors and added high-resolution HLA genotyping to investigate patterns of TCR occurrence. Rather than using new phenotypic data, the later analysis identified candidate immune exposures from TCR beta sequences and from how often those sequences occurred across donors. An earlier analysis of 587 of the donors used high-throughput TCR beta sequencing to judge whether each TCR beta V gene segment behaved as functional or pseudogenic. Donor age, sex, ethnicity and CMV serostatus were compiled alongside the repertoire data. A later genetic analysis took genome-wide SNP genotypes for about three fifths of the 666 donors and used that subset as a discovery cohort. Every discovery cohort repertoire had been produced on one sequencing platform. HLA typing included class I and class II loci at four-digit resolution. Typing coverage varied by locus: 629-630 donors for A, B, C, DRB1 and DQB1; 500 to 550 for DQA1; 606 for DPA1; fewer than 480 for DPB1. Four to six DR-DQ haplotypes were handled as single units for association and clustering, since linkage in the cohort was strong. Among 300 to 500 genotyped donors of the cohort, an average of approximately 240,000 unique TCR beta nucleotide sequences was sequenced per donor, of which about 19% were non-productive.

In total, over 600 healthy bone marrow donors made up the cohort. All cohort members were sampled while nominally healthy, although unrecorded immune exposures were likely present. The donor tested CMV seronegative, placing the donor among the 352 seronegative members of the cohort. A peripheral blood sample was provided by each donor, and peripheral blood mononuclear cells were used for TCR beta sequencing. Genomic DNA extraction from the blood cell samples was performed with the Qiagen DNeasy Blood Extraction Kit. The full study reports these points: In a later analysis, 16,951 TCR beta sequences were associated with specific HLA alleles at a false discovery rate of 0.05. The presence/absence analyses assumed that sequencing depth was roughly uniform across donors, and that assumption may not be true. A further reported finding was that TCR beta sequences accurately predicted the HLA-A and HLA-B alleles for most subjects in the first cohort. While some public TCRs were present in many individuals, most TCR sequences turned up only very rarely across donors. A later genetic analysis associated a missense DCLRE1C variant with V-gene and J-gene trimming of TCR beta chains, and an independent cohort replicated the association. In a later analysis, the rate of TCR association differed among HLA loci, with DRB1 alleles having the most associated TCRs and HLA-C alleles having the fewest. CMV serostatus was the only immune exposure information available for the cohort. According to the authors, the approach could potentially be generalized to other disease states and immunological phenotypes. A cluster of highly shared sequence variants was judged likely to be a technical artifact of the sequencing pipeline. Because HLA typing was unavailable for some donors at each locus, only the typed subset was used in association tests. Most CMV-associated TCR beta chains appeared to be HLA-restricted in a later analysis, and the HLA associations seemed to be driven largely by CMV exposure. A later analysis found that HLA-associated TCR beta chains were more clonally expanded and had lower generation probabilities than equally common non-associated chains. Only TCR beta chains were sequenced in this cohort, and the absence of alpha or paired-chain data limited detectable features. The study listed 150 to 200 TCR beta chains as associated with cytomegalovirus. Three of the identified cytomegalovirus-associated TCR beta chains were confirmed in vitro to be specific for cytomegalovirus antigens. Linkage disequilibrium might explain the correlated functional status among segregating V segments, but an unknown experimental factor could not be excluded. A later analysis reported that several top co-occurrence clusters appeared linked to parvovirus B19, influenza, CMV and Epstein-Barr virus. Compared with the roughly 670-donor mean, donors in an Asian-associated ancestry cluster had fewer N-insertions in productive TCRs, according to a later genetic analysis. In an earlier analysis of fewer than 700 of the donors, most TCR beta V segments appeared in productive rearrangements about 90% or about 30% of the time, broadly matching IMGT annotations. The classifier was reported to diagnose cytomegalovirus status with high specificity and sensitivity in both the original cohort and the validation cohort. When HLA alleles, especially DR and DQ, strongly co-occurred, attributing TCR associations to individual alleles was difficult. Because counts were too low, 15 to 20 rarely observed V segments, including chromosome 9 orphons, were excluded from the earlier analysis of 587 of the donors.

As for this clone: The antigen it binds to is not known.

The library was obtained by the immunoSEQ multiplex PCR assay. For the multiplex PCR, a mixture combining 60 forward primers for TCR Vbeta segments and 13 reverse primers for TCR Jbeta segments was used. Amplification of the CDR3 region of rearranged TCR beta genes was performed with a multiplex PCR assay on genomic DNA. Amplified TCR beta libraries were sequenced as 87-base-pair reads on the Illumina HiSeq System. The source study handled its data this way. In a later analysis, roughly 80 million unique TCR beta chains were counted across the approximately 620 repertoires, and about 10 million of these chains were shared by at least two donors. Raw reads were error-corrected and collapsed into unique sequences with a nearest-neighbor algorithm that merged closely related sequences to remove PCR and sequencing errors. V, D and J gene segments were assigned by aligning CDR3 sequences to IMGT reference sequences. Each retained sequence needed at least a six-nucleotide match to both a V gene segment and a J gene segment. A rearrangement counted as productive if the CDR3 had no stop codons and remained in frame with V and J, and every other rearrangement counted as non-productive. Following IMGT convention, CDR3 was defined as the stretch from the second conserved V-encoded cysteine up to the conserved J-encoded phenylalanine. The earlier analysis of 450 to 750 of the donors excluded any sequence lacking an unambiguous match to a single V gene segment. An earlier analysis of 587 of the donors classified V segments as functional when productive rearrangements were above 56.7% and as segregating when the standard deviation between donors was above 5%. A statistical classification framework was developed to diagnose cytomegalovirus status using the catalog of TCR beta chain sequences. In a later analysis, V and J genes were assigned by comparing TCR nucleotide sequences against IMGT/GENE-DB human TR gene sequences. A later analysis assigned CDR3 sequences and most-parsimonious VDJ recombination scenarios with the TCRdist pipeline. In a later analysis, each TCR beta chain was defined by its CDR3 amino acid sequence together with its V-gene family, and reads lacking a unique V-gene family were excluded. To address suspected cross-contamination and a sequencing artifact, a later analysis removed over 500 highly shared, low-generation-probability nucleotide sequences. A later analysis calculated a clonal expansion index for each public chain from normalized within-repertoire ranks of inferred template counts. In a later analysis, generation probabilities were computed with a VDJ recombination model fitted to out-of-frame rearrangements, and the resulting probabilities were checked against IGoR. In a later analysis, hypergeometric tests were used to score TCR-TCR, TCR-HLA and TCR-CMV co-occurrence, with a repertoire-size bias correction applied to TCR pairs. To estimate false discovery rates, a later analysis permuted the HLA or CMV assignments 20 times. In a later analysis, co-occurring TCRs were grouped using DBSCAN, with TCRdist sequence similarity added in when clustering inside HLA-allele-positive subsets. For co-occurrence clustering, repertoires with fewer than 30,000 or more than 120,000 public chains were excluded, along with a handful of repertoires with anomalous nucleotide sharing. The clones in this table, taken by TCRdb from immuneACCESS, are in-frame only. Not every clone is retained; where verified, under half of the shortfall comes from an unresolved V gene, and the cause of the rest is unknown. V, J and clone size derive from that table, while D and trimming were established from the DNA sequence. This sample's table contains 90,000 to 150,000 clones. Around 4% of the sample is held by the ten biggest clonotypes.

The sample consisted of PBMCs. This receptor was taken from a man younger than 35 in good health and CMV-seronegative.

The bases are TGTGCCAGCAGCGTAGGACTAGCGGGATCCTACGAGCAGTACTTC. It encodes CASSVGLAGSYEQYF. The rearrangement joined TRBV2 to TRBJ2-7, with 12 junctional bases fitting TRBD2. CDR1 and CDR2 (SNHLY, FYNNEI) derive from the germline V gene. Including the terminal cysteine and phenylalanine, the CDR3 comprises 15 residues. This entry keeps only the CDR3 DNA: 45 bases, framed from base 1. V lost 6 bases and J lost 1 base, and the count of bases not matched to a germline gene is 4.